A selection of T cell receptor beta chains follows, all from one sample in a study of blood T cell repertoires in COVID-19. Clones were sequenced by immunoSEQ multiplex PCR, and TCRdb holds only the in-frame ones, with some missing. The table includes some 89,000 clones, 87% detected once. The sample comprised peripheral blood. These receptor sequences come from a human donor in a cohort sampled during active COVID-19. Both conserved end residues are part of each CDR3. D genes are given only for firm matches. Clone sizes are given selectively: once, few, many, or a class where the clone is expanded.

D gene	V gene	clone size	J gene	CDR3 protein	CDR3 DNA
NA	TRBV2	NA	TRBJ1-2	CASSGQDSGVNYGYTF	TGTGCCAGCAGTGGTCAGGACAGTGGCGTTAACTATGGCTACACCTTC
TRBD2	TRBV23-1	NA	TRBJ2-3	CASSPTTSTSGGTPTGQGTQYF	TGCGCCAGCAGTCCCACGACTTCCACTAGCGGGGGAACCCCTACGGGACAGGGCACGCAGTATTTT
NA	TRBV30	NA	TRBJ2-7	CAWNTGDGYEQYF	TGTGCCTGGAATACGGGGGATGGCTACGAGCAGTACTTC
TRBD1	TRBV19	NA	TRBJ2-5	CASREDRWKETQYF	TGTGCCAGTAGAGAGGACAGGTGGAAAGAGACCCAGTACTTC
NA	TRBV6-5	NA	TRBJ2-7	CASSYPGDYEQYF	TGTGCCAGCAGTTACCCCGGGGACTACGAGCAGTACTTC
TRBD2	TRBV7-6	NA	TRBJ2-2	CASSPTTSGRRELFF	TGTGCCAGCAGTCCAACGACTAGCGGGAGGCGGGAGCTGTTTTTT
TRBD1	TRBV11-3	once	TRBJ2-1	CASSLEVRGQGAANEQFF	TGTGCCAGCAGCTTAGAGGTCCGGGGACAGGGGGCGGCCAATGAGCAGTTCTTC
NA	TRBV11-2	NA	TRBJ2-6	CASGLYSGANVLTF	TGTGCCAGCGGACTGTACTCTGGGGCCAACGTCCTGACTTTC
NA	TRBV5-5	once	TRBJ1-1	CASSLGRAAEAFF	TGTGCCAGCAGCTTGGGCAGGGCCGCTGAAGCTTTCTTT
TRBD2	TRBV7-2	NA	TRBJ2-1	CASSLRYAGAYNEQFF	TGTGCCAGCAGCTTAAGGTACGCGGGAGCGTACAATGAGCAGTTCTTC
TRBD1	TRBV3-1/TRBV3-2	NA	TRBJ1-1	CASSPPRGVRSTEAFF	TGTGCCAGCAGCCCCCCCAGGGGGGTTCGTAGCACTGAAGCTTTCTTT
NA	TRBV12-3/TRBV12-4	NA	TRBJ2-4	CASSARVQNIQYF	TGTGCCAGCAGTGCCCGGGTGCAAAACATTCAGTACTTC
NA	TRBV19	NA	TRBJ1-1	CASSSHRVETEAFF	TGTGCCAGTAGTTCCCACAGGGTAGAGACTGAAGCTTTCTTT
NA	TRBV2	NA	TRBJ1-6	CASSEIRYNSPLHF	TGTGCCAGCAGTGAGATCAGATATAATTCACCCCTCCACTTT